This is a list of T cell receptor beta chains from one sample in a study of CD8 T cells in ankylosing spondylitis. From the 5' RACE reads, TCRdb called clonotypes with MiXCR, one entry per CDR3 protein. The sample has tens of thousands of distinct CDR3 sequences; 6% are singletons. The specimen was blood, either unsorted or a sorted T cell fraction (not recorded which). The receptors stem from a male donor with ankylosing spondylitis or in good health (not recorded which). Each CDR3 is given with its conserved first and last residue. A D gene is named only where the DNA matches it firmly. Not all rows give a size; the values are once, few, many and, for expanded clones, a class.

d_call: .
v_call: TRBV6-6
j_call: TRBJ2-7
clone_size: many
cdr3_nt: TGTGCCAGCAGTTACGAGTCCTACGAGCAGTACTTC
cdr3_aa: CASSYESYEQYF

d_call: .
v_call: TRBV19
j_call: TRBJ1-2
clone_size: many
cdr3_nt: TGTGCCCCCCATTCCCAGGGCGGCTATGGCTACACCTTC
cdr3_aa: CAPHSQGGYGYTF

d_call: TRBD1
v_call: TRBV6-5
j_call: TRBJ1-2
clone_size: many
cdr3_nt: TGTGCCAGCAGCCAGACAGGGAATGGCTACACCTTC
cdr3_aa: CASSQTGNGYTF

d_call: .
v_call: TRBV19
j_call: TRBJ2-1
clone_size: many
cdr3_nt: TGTGCCAGTAGTCCACACCAAGGGCCGAATGAGCAGTTCTTC
cdr3_aa: CASSPHQGPNEQFF

d_call: .
v_call: TRBV6-1
j_call: TRBJ1-5
clone_size: few
cdr3_nt: TGTGCCAGCAGTGAAGGGGAGGTTCAGCCCCAGCATTTT
cdr3_aa: CASSEGEVQPQHF

d_call: .
v_call: TRBV6-5
j_call: TRBJ1-5
clone_size: many
cdr3_nt: TGTGCCAGCAGTTCTGGACATTTTAGCAATCAGCCCCAGCATTTT
cdr3_aa: CASSSGHFSNQPQHF

d_call: TRBD1
v_call: TRBV28
j_call: TRBJ1-5
clone_size: many
cdr3_nt: TGTGCCAGCAGTTCCCACCAGACAGGGCGGAATCAGCCCCAGCATTTT
cdr3_aa: CASSSHQTGRNQPQHF

d_call: .
v_call: TRBV7-9
j_call: TRBJ1-1
clone_size: .
cdr3_nt: TGTGCCGGCAGCTTAGAAGGAGGCACTGAAGCTTTCTTT
cdr3_aa: CAGSLEGGTEAFF

d_call: .
v_call: TRBV2
j_call: TRBJ2-3
clone_size: many
cdr3_nt: TGTGCCAGCAGCCGAACGGGGATCACAGATACGCAGTATTTT
cdr3_aa: CASSRTGITDTQYF

d_call: .
v_call: TRBV5-1
j_call: TRBJ2-1
clone_size: many
cdr3_nt: TGCGCCAGCAGCTTGGTTGCCGGGAGACACAATGAGCAGTTCTTC
cdr3_aa: CASSLVAGRHNEQFF

d_call: TRBD2
v_call: TRBV10-3
j_call: TRBJ2-3
clone_size: many
cdr3_nt: TGTGCCATCAGTGAGTCTGAGCGGGGGAAGGGCACAGATACGCAGTATTTT
cdr3_aa: CAISESERGKGTDTQYF

d_call: .
v_call: TRBV18
j_call: TRBJ1-3
clone_size: many
cdr3_nt: TGTGCCAGCTCACCTGATTCGCAGGCGCGCTCTGGAAACACCATATATTTT
cdr3_aa: CASSPDSQARSGNTIYF

d_call: TRBD2
v_call: TRBV3-1
j_call: TRBJ2-7
clone_size: many
cdr3_nt: TGTGCCAGCAGCCATACTAGCGGGCACTCCTACGAGCAGTACTTC
cdr3_aa: CASSHTSGHSYEQYF

d_call: TRBD1
v_call: TRBV7-8
j_call: TRBJ2-1
clone_size: many
cdr3_nt: TGTGCCAGCAGCCCGACGCCCTCGACAGGGTGGAATGAGCAGTTCTTC
cdr3_aa: CASSPTPSTGWNEQFF

d_call: .
v_call: TRBV29-1
j_call: TRBJ2-1
clone_size: many
cdr3_nt: TGCAGCGCCGGGTCAGGGAGCTTC
cdr3_aa: CSAGSGSF

d_call: .
v_call: TRBV29-1
j_call: TRBJ1-2
clone_size: many
cdr3_nt: TGCAGCGTTGAAGATAACTATGGCTACACCTTC
cdr3_aa: CSVEDNYGYTF

d_call: .
v_call: TRBV9
j_call: TRBJ1-1
clone_size: many
cdr3_nt: TGTGCCAGCAGCCCTTTCGGACAAAAAGGGGGTACTGAAGCTTTCTTT
cdr3_aa: CASSPFGQKGGTEAFF

d_call: .
v_call: TRBV2
j_call: TRBJ2-2
clone_size: .
cdr3_nt: TGTGCCAGCAGTGAACCGCGGGGTGTCACCGGGGAGCTGTTTTTT
cdr3_aa: CASSEPRGVTGELFF

d_call: .
v_call: TRBV4-2
j_call: TRBJ2-7
clone_size: .
cdr3_nt: TGTGCCAGCAGCCAAGGGGGGGCCTCCTCCTACGAGCAGTACTTC
cdr3_aa: CASSQGGASSYEQYF

d_call: TRBD1
v_call: TRBV29-1
j_call: TRBJ2-7
clone_size: many
cdr3_nt: TGCAGCGGGAGACAGGGTAACGAGCAGTACTTC
cdr3_aa: CSGRQGNEQYF

d_call: TRBD2
v_call: TRBV11-3
j_call: TRBJ2-1
clone_size: many
cdr3_nt: TGTGCCAGCAGCTCCCCTTTGCCGGTCGGGGGGACCTACAATGAGCAGTTCTTC
cdr3_aa: CASSSPLPVGGTYNEQFF

d_call: TRBD2
v_call: TRBV19
j_call: TRBJ2-1
clone_size: many
cdr3_nt: TGTGCCAGTAGTAATCGTCGGGGACTAGACCCCTCGTTCTTC
cdr3_aa: CASSNRRGLDPSFF

d_call: TRBD1
v_call: TRBV11-3
j_call: TRBJ1-5
clone_size: .
cdr3_nt: TGTGCCAGCAGCTTAGAGGACAGGGGAGGGGGTCAGCCCCAGCATTTT
cdr3_aa: CASSLEDRGGGQPQHF

d_call: TRBD1
v_call: TRBV5-1
j_call: TRBJ2-5
clone_size: many
cdr3_nt: TGCGCCAGCAGCCCGGGACAGGGCGAAGGGGAGACCCAGTACTTC
cdr3_aa: CASSPGQGEGETQYF

d_call: TRBD1
v_call: TRBV24-1
j_call: TRBJ1-5
clone_size: many
cdr3_nt: TGTGCCACCAGTGACTCCGGGACAGGGGGCTATAGCAATCAGCCCCAGCATTTT
cdr3_aa: CATSDSGTGGYSNQPQHF

d_call: .
v_call: TRBV9
j_call: TRBJ1-2
clone_size: many
cdr3_nt: TGTGCCAGCAGCCCCAGTGATCGCCGGGGCTACACCTTC
cdr3_aa: CASSPSDRRGYTF

d_call: TRBD2
v_call: TRBV20-1
j_call: TRBJ2-3
clone_size: many
cdr3_nt: TGCAGTGCTACAGGGCCAGGTACTAGCGGGGCCTCAGATACGCAGTATTTT
cdr3_aa: CSATGPGTSGASDTQYF

d_call: TRBD1
v_call: TRBV5-1
j_call: TRBJ1-2
clone_size: .
cdr3_nt: TGCGCCAGCAGCTTGGTAGCAGGGGGATTCGGCTATGGCTACACCTTC
cdr3_aa: CASSLVAGGFGYGYTF

d_call: TRBD1
v_call: TRBV5-1
j_call: TRBJ2-7
clone_size: many
cdr3_nt: TGCGCCAGCAGCCCGGACAGGCGCGAGCAGTACTTC
cdr3_aa: CASSPDRREQYF

d_call: .
v_call: TRBV6-1
j_call: TRBJ2-5
clone_size: many
cdr3_nt: TGTGCCAGCTGGCAGGGGCCCCTCCAAGAGACCCAGTACTTC
cdr3_aa: CASWQGPLQETQYF

d_call: .
v_call: TRBV20-1
j_call: TRBJ2-7
clone_size: medium-sized
cdr3_nt: TGCAGTGCTAGGGGCAGGGGCTTC
cdr3_aa: CSARGRGF

d_call: .
v_call: TRBV5-1
j_call: TRBJ2-3
clone_size: many
cdr3_nt: TGCGCCAGCAGCCTCAGTCTAGACTACACAGATACGCAGTATTTT
cdr3_aa: CASSLSLDYTDTQYF

d_call: .
v_call: TRBV7-9
j_call: TRBJ2-5
clone_size: few
cdr3_nt: TGTGCCAGCAGGATCGACGGGACCGAAGAGACCCAGTACTTC
cdr3_aa: CASRIDGTEETQYF

d_call: .
v_call: TRBV6-2/TRBV6-3
j_call: TRBJ2-5
clone_size: many
cdr3_nt: TGTGCCAGCAGGCGAGGACAAAGGGAGACCCAGTACTTC
cdr3_aa: CASRRGQRETQYF

d_call: TRBD1
v_call: TRBV5-5
j_call: TRBJ2-3
clone_size: many
cdr3_nt: TGTGCCAGCAGCTTGGCCGGACGGACAGGGGGAGATACGCAGTATTTT
cdr3_aa: CASSLAGRTGGDTQYF

d_call: TRBD1
v_call: TRBV20-1
j_call: TRBJ1-2
clone_size: few
cdr3_nt: TGCAGTGGACAGGGAAGGGACTATGGCTACACCTTC
cdr3_aa: CSGQGRDYGYTF

d_call: .
v_call: TRBV28
j_call: TRBJ2-4
clone_size: many
cdr3_nt: TGTGCCAGCAGTTTCAGCCAGGGGGGGCAGGGCTACATTCAGTACTTC
cdr3_aa: CASSFSQGGQGYIQYF

d_call: .
v_call: TRBV24-1
j_call: TRBJ2-3
clone_size: many
cdr3_nt: TGTGCCACCAGTGATTTGAGCGGCACAGATACGCAGTATTTT
cdr3_aa: CATSDLSGTDTQYF

d_call: TRBD1
v_call: TRBV7-2
j_call: TRBJ1-2
clone_size: many
cdr3_nt: TGTGCCAGCAGCCTACGTGCCGGGACAGTGGTTTTTGGCTACACCTTC
cdr3_aa: CASSLRAGTVVFGYTF

d_call: .
v_call: TRBV24-1
j_call: TRBJ2-5
clone_size: many
cdr3_nt: TGTGCCACCAGTGACCACACCCCCCAAGAGACCCAGTACTTC
cdr3_aa: CATSDHTPQETQYF

d_call: TRBD2
v_call: TRBV6-2/TRBV6-3
j_call: TRBJ2-1
clone_size: many
cdr3_nt: TGTGCCAGCAGCACACTAGCGGGGAACAATGAGCAGTTCTTC
cdr3_aa: CASSTLAGNNEQFF

d_call: TRBD1
v_call: TRBV29-1
j_call: TRBJ1-5
clone_size: many
cdr3_nt: TGCAGCGTCGGTACAGGGGGCGACCAGCCCCAGCATTTT
cdr3_aa: CSVGTGGDQPQHF

d_call: TRBD2
v_call: TRBV28
j_call: TRBJ2-1
clone_size: many
cdr3_nt: TGTGCCAGCCGACTGGCGGGAGGAAATGAGCAGTTCTTC
cdr3_aa: CASRLAGGNEQFF

d_call: .
v_call: TRBV9
j_call: TRBJ1-1
clone_size: many
cdr3_nt: TGTGCCAGCAGCGTAGTTGGGAGTACTGAAGCTTTCTTT
cdr3_aa: CASSVVGSTEAFF